This T cell receptor beta chain was documented in a study of blood T cells in healthy people across ages. Together with a sample-barcoded 5' primer, a J-beta primer mix was included in a second PCR lasting about 7 to 12 cycles. Through a template-switch adaptor with 12 random nucleotides, each cDNA molecule received a tag. Each single sample gave us at least 2.5 million CDR3-containing paired-end reads. TCRdb processed the 5' RACE reads anew with MiXCR; each CDR3 protein has one entry. The table has 730,000 or so distinct CDR3 sequences, approximately 40% seen once. The germline CDR1 and CDR2 sequences are DFQATT and SNEGSKA (reference sequence). The CDR3 sequence is 16 residues long.

The TCR sequence derives from an older man in good health. The sequenced material came from blood. This chain joins TRBV20-1 and TRBJ2-1; the D gene is possibly TRBD1 (5 bases). The J call is doubtful: the DNA matches TRBJ2-7 better. The CDR3 loop is CSAKRQLMSSYNEQYF. The CDR3 nucleotides are TGCAGTGCTAAACGACAGCTAATGAGCTCCTACAATGAGCAGTACTTC.